This passage covers 32 T cell receptor beta chains from one sample sequenced in a study of control samples from healthy donors and cancer patients. Clones were read by immunoSEQ multiplex PCR, and TCRdb kept only the in-frame ones, dropping some. The repertoire table contains about 190,000 clones. Sequencing was done on a sample of blood. These receptors came from a woman in her twenties or thirties in good health.

This chain joins TRBV3-1 (or the pseudogene TRBV3-2) and TRBJ2-7; the D is unclear. V shed 5 bases and J shed 2 bases, with 4 bases lying between them. The CDR3 spans 11 residues. Germline CDR1 is LGHDT and CDR2 is YNNKEL (reference sequence). CDR3 DNA: TGTGCCAGCAGCGTTACCTACGAGCAGTACTTC. This codes for CASSVTYEQYF.

The rearrangement uses TRBV2 and TRBJ2-3; D perhaps matches TRBD2 (5 bases). CDR1 is SNHLY, CDR2 FYNNEI, per germline. This CDR3 spans 13 amino acids. V was cut by 6 bases and J by 6 bases, with 13 bases left in between. In DNA, the CDR3 is TGTGCCAGCAGACCTAGCTTAGCGGATACGCAGTATTTT. This translates into CASRPSLADTQYF.

The rearrangement uses TRBV19 and TRBJ2-5; 10 bases are shared with TRBD1. V lost 5 bases to trimming and J lost 1 base; unmatched junction nucleotides: 4. CDR1 is LNHDA and CDR2 is SQIVND in the germline V gene (reference sequence). The CDR3 is 15 residues long. CDR3 nucleotides: TGTGCCAGTAGTGGCCGGACAGGGGGCCAAGAGACCCAGTACTTC. Protein sequence: CASSGRTGGQETQYF.

The J gene is TRBJ1-1, the V gene TRBV2; no clear D. CDR1 is SNHLY, CDR2 FYNNEI, per germline. This CDR3 has 11 residues. V gave up 7 bases and J gave up 5 bases, with 8 bases separating them. CDR3 loop: CASNSRTEAFF. The CDR3 DNA is TGTGCCAGCAACAGCAGGACTGAAGCTTTCTTT.

The genes are TRBV10-3 and TRBJ1-5, with D unclear. Per germline, CDR1 ENHRY and CDR2 SYGVKD. The CDR3 consists of 11 residues. The V and J ends lost 8 bases and 3 bases respectively, with 5 bases between them. Here the CDR3 reads CAIWINQPQHF. CDR3 nucleotides: TGTGCCATCTGGATCAATCAGCCCCAGCATTTT.

Notes on this clone: One end of the junction is discordant with germline, which a read error may explain. The chain links TRBV11-2 to TRBJ1-2, with TRBD1 as a possible D gene (6 bases). The germline V gene has CDR1 SGHAT and CDR2 FQNNGV. CDR3 size: 13 residues. CDR3 amino acids: CASSLATSQGNVF. CDR3 nucleotide sequence: TGTGCCAGCAGCTTGGCGACCTCACAGGGTAATGTCTTC.

J is TRBJ1-1 and V is TRBV10-3; D gene ambiguous. CDR3 size: 14 residues. Germline-derived CDR1 and CDR2 are ENHRY and SYGVKD. V was shortened by 4 bases and J by 1 base, with 10 bases between the two germline ends. CDR3 sequence: CAISVGGSNTEAFF. DNA of the CDR3: TGTGCCATCAGTGTGGGTGGTTCGAACACTGAAGCTTTCTTT.

The chain has TRBV19 and TRBJ1-6; D ambiguous. Germline loops: CDR1 LNHDA, CDR2 SQIVND (reference sequence). The CDR3 has 15 amino acids. The V gene lost 3 bases and the J gene lost 0 bases, with 6 bases spanning the gap. The CDR3 here is CASSMTSSYNSPLHF. The CDR3 DNA reads TGTGCCAGTAGTATGACCAGCTCCTATAATTCACCCCTCCACTTT.

The chain recombines TRBV28 with TRBJ2-1, with 12 positions matching TRBD2. This CDR3 region has 15 residues. Germline V lookup: CDR1 MDHEN, CDR2 SYDVKM. The junction had 7 bases not matched to a gene; V was cut back by 5 bases and J by 8 bases. The CDR3 region is CASSALAGGQHEQFF. The CDR3 DNA reads TGTGCCAGCAGTGCTCTAGCGGGGGGGCAACATGAGCAGTTCTTC.

The chain is built from TRBV10-3 and TRBJ1-1, with 10 positions matching TRBD1. Looked up from germline, CDR1 is ENHRY and CDR2 is SYGVKD. The CDR3 spans 15 residues. Unmatched junction bases numbered 7, after V lost 2 bases and J lost 7 bases. The CDR3 nucleotides read TGTGCCATCAGTGAGGCGGACAGGGGGATTAGTGAAGCTTTCTTT. Translated, it gives CAISEADRGISEAFF.

The chain links TRBV6-5 to TRBJ2-1; 11 positions match TRBD2. The CDR3 extends over 14 amino acids. The ends lost 8 bases at V and 7 bases at J; junction bases unmatched: 7. In germline, CDR1 is MNHEY, CDR2 SVGAGI. As DNA, the CDR3 is TGTGCCAGCTTTTCTCTAGCGGGGGGAAATGAGCAGTTCTTC. This sequence encodes CASFSLAGGNEQFF.

The chain has TRBV2 and TRBJ1-5; D call uncertain. This CDR3 has 12 residues. The V end was cut by 4 bases, the J end by 9 bases, with 10 bases between. CDR1 SNHLY and CDR2 FYNNEI come from the germline V gene. The CDR3 loop is CASSAPTGPQHF. CDR3 nucleotide sequence: TGTGCCAGCAGTGCCCCTACCGGGCCCCAGCATTTT.

This chain uses TRBV7-9 with TRBJ1-4; possible D gene TRBD1, 6 bases. This CDR3 region has 15 residues. CDR1 is SEHNR and CDR2 is FQNEAQ in the germline V gene (reference sequence). V dropped 5 bases and J dropped 8 bases, with 18 bases sitting between them. CDR3 residues: CASSTDGGQGEKLFF. CDR3 DNA sequence: TGTGCCAGCAGCACAGACGGGGGCCAGGGGGAAAAACTGTTTTTT. Full variable domain (remainder filled in from reference TRBV7-9 and TRBJ1-4): DTGVSQNPRHKITKRGQNVTFRCDPISEHNRLYWYRQTLGQGPEFLTYFQNEAQLEKSRLLSDRFSAERPKGSFSTLEIQRTEQGDSAMYLCASSTDGGQGEKLFFGSGTQLSVL.

The chain joins TRBV28 to TRBJ2-5, with D possibly being TRBD1 (5 bases). This CDR3 is 14 amino acids long. Deletions cut 5 bases from V and 1 base from J, with 11 bases between. From germline, CDR1 is MDHEN and CDR2 SYDVKM. The CDR3 reads CASSIRQPQETQYF. In DNA form, the CDR3 reads TGTGCCAGCAGTATTCGACAGCCCCAAGAGACCCAGTACTTC.

The rearrangement uses TRBV3-1 (or the pseudogene TRBV3-2) and TRBJ2-3; D possibly corresponds to TRBD1 (5 bases). The length of the CDR3 is 17 residues. Germline-derived CDR1 and CDR2 are LGHDT and YNNKEL (reference sequence). V was shortened by 1 base and J by 0 bases, with 14 bases between the two germline ends. The CDR3 sequence: CASSQGGAAISTDTQYF. The CDR3, as DNA: TGTGCCAGCAGCCAAGGGGGCGCGGCGATAAGCACAGATACGCAGTATTTT.

The chain recombines TRBV20-1 with TRBJ1-2; D remains unclear. This CDR3 has 11 amino acids. Between the trimmed V and J ends, which lost 4 bases and 7 bases, there was a span of 10 bases. The germline V gene has CDR1 DFQATT and CDR2 SNEGSKA (reference sequence). In DNA form, the CDR3 reads TGCAGTGCTACCGGGCCCGTTGGCTACACCTTC. It specifies CSATGPVGYTF.

The rearrangement joins TRBV19 to TRBJ1-5; 8 positions agree with TRBD1. Germline V gives CDR1 LNHDA, CDR2 SQIVND (reference sequence). The ends lost 7 bases at V and 7 bases at J; junction bases unmatched: 3. CDR3 length equals 12 residues. In nucleotides, the CDR3 is TGTGCCAGTAAGCAGGGGGCCCAGCCCCAGCATTTT. Translated, it gives CASKQGAQPQHF.

This chain connects TRBV5-1 to TRBJ2-3; a possible D gene is TRBD1 (6 bases). This CDR3 is built from 14 residues. V was cut by 2 bases and J by 2 bases, with 9 bases left in between. Germline CDR1 reads SGHRS; CDR2 reads YFSETQ. The CDR3 loop is CASSLGQTTDTQYF. For the CDR3, the DNA is TGCGCCAGCAGCTTAGGACAGACCACAGATACGCAGTATTTT.

The V gene is TRBV27, the J gene TRBJ1-1; possibly TRBD1 for D (5 bases). The ends were cut back, 6 bases at V and 5 bases at J, with 7 bases in the middle. Per the germline V gene, CDR1 is MNHEY and CDR2 is SMNVEV (reference sequence). The CDR3 has 11 amino acids. This CDR3 reads CASRRQTEAFF. The CDR3 DNA follows: TGTGCCAGCAGACGACAGACTGAAGCTTTCTTT.

The chain recombines TRBV7-9 with TRBJ1-6, with 7 bases lining up with TRBD1. This CDR3 spans 15 amino acids. V was pared by 5 bases and J by 8 bases, with 9 bases of the junction left unmatched. In germline, CDR1 is SEHNR, CDR2 FQNEAQ (reference sequence). The CDR3 sequence is CASSLDRLRDSPLHF. DNA for the CDR3: TGTGCCAGCAGCCTGGACAGGTTGAGAGATTCACCCCTCCACTTT.

The chain uses TRBV6-5 and TRBJ2-7; 8 bases are a match to TRBD1. This CDR3 has 12 amino acids. The V gene's germline CDR1 is MNHEY and CDR2 SVGAGI. Trimming at V came to 8 bases and at J to 4 bases, leaving 4 bases not matched to a gene. The CDR3 loop is CASGQGMYEQYF. As DNA, the CDR3 is TGTGCCAGCGGACAGGGAATGTACGAGCAGTACTTC.

The CDR3 DNA reads TGTGCCAGCAGCCCAGGGGGGTCTGGAAACACCATATATTTT. Translated: CASSPGGSGNTIYF. The chain combines TRBV7-6 with TRBJ1-3; the match to TRBD1 covers 7 bases. The germline V gene has CDR1 SGHVS and CDR2 FNYEAQ. Unmatched junction bases numbered 2, after V lost 5 bases and J lost 1 base. This CDR3 contains 14 residues.

The chain links TRBV15 to TRBJ2-3; the match to TRBD2 covers 9 bases. Germline CDR1 reads LNHNV; CDR2 reads YYDKDF (reference sequence). The CDR3 consists of 18 residues. The V gene end was trimmed by 2 bases and the J gene end by 2 bases; junction bases not matched to a gene: 11. CDR3 loop: CATSRRPNSGGFTDTQYF. The CDR3 coding sequence is TGTGCCACCAGCAGAAGACCTAATAGCGGGGGTTTCACAGATACGCAGTATTTT.

The chain recombines TRBV3-1 (or the pseudogene TRBV3-2) with TRBJ2-3; 7 nucleotides line up with TRBD1. The CDR3 runs to 16 residues. After removal of 2 bases from V and 6 bases from J, the junction contained 11 bases not matched to a gene. Germline loops: CDR1 LGHDT, CDR2 YNNKEL (reference sequence). The CDR3 region has the DNA TGTGCCAGCAGCCAACGCAAGGGGGCGGGCGGGGATACGCAGTATTTT. Encoded protein: CASSQRKGAGGDTQYF.

The chain uses TRBV4-2 and TRBJ1-2; possibly TRBD1 for D (5 bases). This CDR3 spans 15 amino acids. Germline CDR1 LGHNA, CDR2 YNFKEQ. V was shortened by 3 bases and J by 8 bases, with 19 bases between the two germline ends. The chain's CDR3 is CASSHFASGGKGYTF. The CDR3, as DNA: TGTGCCAGCAGCCATTTCGCATCGGGGGGAAAGGGCTACACCTTC.

This chain connects TRBV18 to TRBJ1-3; D may be TRBD1 (6 bases). The CDR3 totals 16 residues. In germline, CDR1 is KGHSH, CDR2 LQKENI. Trimming removed 3 bases from V and 4 bases from J, with 16 bases in between. DNA of the CDR3: TGTGCCAGCTCACCTGCTTCCGGGGGCACGGGAAACACCATATATTTT. It codes for CASSPASGGTGNTIYF.

This sequence joins TRBV11-3 and TRBJ2-2, with D perhaps matching TRBD1 (7 bases). Germline loops: CDR1 SGHNT, CDR2 YENEEA. V was cut by 5 bases and J by 0 bases, with 10 bases left in between. This CDR3 spans 15 amino acids. CDR3 in amino acids: CASSAGQTNTGELFF. The DNA for the CDR3 is TGTGCCAGCAGCGCGGGACAGACGAACACCGGGGAGCTGTTTTTT.

The chain joins TRBV6-1 to TRBJ2-3, with D perhaps TRBD1 or TRBD2 (6 bases each). The CDR3 length is 14 residues. Germline V lookup: CDR1 MNHNS, CDR2 SASEGT. V gave up 2 bases and J gave up 6 bases, with 12 bases separating them. The CDR3 spells CASSEKGGRDTQYF. CDR3 nucleotide sequence: TGTGCCAGCAGTGAAAAGGGGGGCCGGGATACGCAGTATTTT.

The CDR3 here is CASSSRDALPNYGYTF. The CDR3 region has the DNA TGCGCCAGCTCGTCGAGGGACGCCCTACCTAACTATGGCTACACCTTC. This chain uses TRBV4-1 with TRBJ1-2; the D gene is possibly TRBD1 (5 bases). The CDR3 has 16 residues. Trimming cost V 8 bases and J 0 bases, with 19 bases left between them. CDR1 MGHRA and CDR2 YSYEKL come from the germline V gene.

The chain employs TRBV7-2 and TRBJ1-1; D gene uncertain. Looked up from germline, CDR1 is SGHTA and CDR2 is FQGNSA. The germline V and J ends were trimmed by 0 bases and 4 bases, with 3 bases remaining between them. The CDR3 has 12 residues. The CDR3 DNA sequence: TGTGCCAGCAGCTTAGCTACCACTGAAGCTTTCTTT. Translating it yields CASSLATTEAFF.

The gene calls are TRBV15 and TRBJ1-6, with a weak D call TRBD1 (6 bases). The CDR3 runs 14 residues. Trimming removed 5 bases at V and 7 bases at J, with 12 bases between. Germline CDR1 and CDR2: LNHNV and YYDKDF (reference sequence). The CDR3, as DNA: TGTGCCACCAGCGGCGGACAGACAAATTCACCCCTCCACTTT. Residues: CATSGGQTNSPLHF.

V usage is TRBV11-3 and J usage is TRBJ1-1; TRBD1 is a possible D gene (5 bases). Germline V gives CDR1 SGHNT, CDR2 YENEEA. The CDR3 loop spans 14 amino acids. Trimming removed 5 bases from V and 1 base from J, with 11 bases in between. The DNA for the CDR3 is TGTGCCAGCAGCCCAAAGGGACCGAACACTGAAGCTTTCTTT. Its translation: CASSPKGPNTEAFF.